This T cell receptor beta chain was recovered during a study of blood T cell repertoires in COVID-19 (dated by TCRdb to between 2020 and 2021). Some background on the complete study: Samples covering the acute and convalescent phases of COVID-19 were provided by collaborators in the United States, Italy and Spain. The material from the prospective study consisted of cDNA or gDNA derived from T cells, B-cell-depleted T cells, or PBMCs. The dataset comprised deeply sampled blood TCRbeta repertoires from subjects exposed to, actively infected with, or recovered from COVID-19. The repertoires were released in a freely available public database intended as a resource for research on the immune response to SARS-CoV-2. The samples were drawn from two sources: the first 160 participants of the ongoing ImmuneRACE study, and fewer than 1,500 subjects contributed by 6 global collaborators. Nearly every sample came with metadata listing a de-identified subject ID, COVID-19 status, age in years and sex. Where HLA class I and class II types were available, the types were taken from metadata supplied by the sample provider, not from assay-based typing. Broader findings and caveats from the paper: How much clinical and demographic metadata was included differed by source and by participant, and the metadata was provided uncurated.

The CDR3 starts with the cysteine, ends with the phenylalanine, and has 15 residues. Only the CDR3 region is kept as DNA, spanning 45 bases read in frame from base 1. Deletion took 7 bases off V and 2 bases off J, with a span of 16 bases between the germline ends. Taken from the germline V gene, the CDR1 and CDR2 loops are SNHLY and FYNNEI. TCRbeta CDR3 regions were amplified from genomic DNA using the immunoSEQ Assay, a bias-controlled multiplex PCR. The study's processing was this. Within the assay, amplification of reference gene primers was used to estimate how many nucleated cells each sample contained. Sequence reads were collapsed and filtered to measure the absolute abundance of every unique TCRbeta CDR3 rearrangement. For each sample, productive Simpson clonality was calculated by taking the square root of Simpson's diversity index across productive rearrangements. The clones in this table, taken by TCRdb from immuneACCESS, are in-frame only. Not every clone is retained; where verified, under half of the shortfall comes from an unresolved V gene, and the cause of the rest is unknown. V and J calls and clone size are copied from that table; D and trimming were computed from the DNA. The sample has a few hundred thousand clones on record, 75% to 90% of them singletons. The ten largest clones represent roughly 4.9% of the sample.

Turning to this clone: The specificity of this receptor is unknown. No per-base quality is available; no much larger clone lies one base away.

Collaborating institutions collected whole blood in K2EDTA tubes following their own protocols. For TCRbeta analysis, collaborators shipped samples as frozen whole blood, isolated PBMCs, or DNA extracted from either of those sample types. The receptor chain draws on TRBV2 and TRBJ2-3; TRBD1 is a possible D gene, resting on 5 matching bases. The receptor comes from a human donor in a cohort sampled during active COVID-19. Source material: peripheral blood. The DNA sequence reads TGTGCCAGCACTCGTCAGGGTGGGTCCACAGATACGCAGTATTTT. The resulting protein is CASTRQGGSTDTQYF.